Listed below are T cell receptor beta chains from one sample, sequenced in a study of blood T cell repertoires in COVID-19. Method: immunoSEQ multiplex PCR; TCRdb's copy keeps in-frame clones and lacks some. The sample holds over 200,000 clones; more than 75% are singletons and the top ten take around 15%. Sequencing input: PBMCs or T cells enriched from blood (not recorded which). All receptors derive from a man aged 18 to 35 who had recovered from COVID-19. Both conserved end residues are part of each CDR3. D genes are given only for firm matches. Size is omitted from some rows. Given values are once, few, many or a class for expanded clones.

clone_size | j_call | v_call | d_call | cdr3_nt | cdr3_aa
. | TRBJ1-6 | TRBV2 | . | TGTGCCAGCAGTGCAGAGACTATTTCACCCCTCCACTTT | CASSAETISPLHF
once | TRBJ1-2 | TRBV5-4 | TRBD1 | TGTGCCAGCAGCGCCCAGCGACAGGGTAACTATGGCTACACCTTC | CASSAQRQGNYGYTF
. | TRBJ2-7 | TRBV19 | TRBD2 | TGTGCCAGTAGTATAGTCCCCGGGACTAGCGAGCAGTACTTC | CASSIVPGTSEQYF
. | TRBJ1-1 | TRBV7-2 | . | TGTGCCAGCAGCCCCGTGGGTGGAGCTGAAGCTTTCTTT | CASSPVGGAEAFF
once | TRBJ1-1 | TRBV7-2 | TRBD1 | TGTGCCAGCAGCGCACAGGGGGTGAGCACTGAAGCTTTCTTT | CASSAQGVSTEAFF
once | TRBJ2-3 | TRBV7-9 | TRBD2 | TGTGCCAGCAGCTTGCTAGCGGGGGGGACTTCGGATACGCAGTATTTT | CASSLLAGGTSDTQYF
. | TRBJ2-1 | TRBV12-3/TRBV12-4 | . | TGTGCCAGCAGGCCTAGGGGTGCAAGTGAGCAGTTCTTC | CASRPRGASEQFF
. | TRBJ2-3 | TRBV11-2 | TRBD1 | TGTGCCAGCAGCTTACTTCGACAGGGTTGGGCAGATACGCAGTATTTT | CASSLLRQGWADTQYF
. | TRBJ1-1 | TRBV9 | . | TGTGCCAGCAGCGTAGACAGAGGGGGGAACACTGAAGCTTTCTTT | CASSVDRGGNTEAFF
. | TRBJ2-7 | TRBV25-1 | . | TGTGCCAGCAGTGAACAGGGGCCCTACGAGCAGTACTTC | CASSEQGPYEQYF
. | TRBJ2-1 | TRBV9 | TRBD1 | TGTTCCAGCAGCGGAGGACAGGGCTCCTACAATGAGCAGTTCTTC | CSSSGGQGSYNEQFF
. | TRBJ1-2 | TRBV28 | . | TGTGCCAGCAGCCGGACAGCCTATGGCTACACCTTC | CASSRTAYGYTF
once | TRBJ2-7 | TRBV30 | TRBD1 | TGTGCCTGGAGTGTATATAGACCGGGACAGGGATACGAGCAGTACTTC | CAWSVYRPGQGYEQYF
. | TRBJ1-2 | TRBV18 | . | TGTGCCAGCTCACCACCGTCCTCGGTGGTTTCTGGCTACACCTTC | CASSPPSSVVSGYTF
. | TRBJ1-5 | TRBV5-1 | TRBD1 | TGCGCCAGCAGCCTATTGAGGGGGACAGACAATCAGCCCCAGCATTTT | CASSLLRGTDNQPQHF
many | TRBJ2-1 | TRBV6-5 | . | TGTGCCAGCAGTTACGTAGGGGGTGAGCAGTTCTTC | CASSYVGGEQFF
. | TRBJ2-3 | TRBV15 | . | TGTGCCACCAGCAGAGGTGGAGGGGAGACGGATACGCAGTATTTT | CATSRGGGETDTQYF
. | TRBJ1-2 | TRBV11-2 | TRBD1 | TGTGCCAGCAGTTTAGGTTTGGGACAGGCGGTCAACTATGGCTACACCTTC | CASSLGLGQAVNYGYTF
. | TRBJ2-5 | TRBV19 | TRBD2 | TGTGCCAGTACCCCGGGACTAGCGGACCAAGAGACCCAGTACTTC | CASTPGLADQETQYF
. | TRBJ2-1 | TRBV9 | . | TGTGCCAGCAGCGTAGCTAGTGCGGGGATTTACAATGAGCAGTTCTTC | CASSVASAGIYNEQFF
. | TRBJ2-5 | TRBV18 | . | TGTGCCAGCACCGATTGGAGCCAAGAGACCCAGTACTTC | CASTDWSQETQYF
. | TRBJ2-7 | TRBV27 | . | TGTGCCAGCAGTAGGGAGTATTCGAGCTCCTACGAGCAGTACTTC | CASSREYSSSYEQYF
. | TRBJ2-7 | TRBV30 | . | TGTGCCTGGAGACAGGACCACTTCCCCTACGAGCAGTACTTC | CAWRQDHFPYEQYF